One TCR beta chain is described in this entry. Its antigen is not known. The data are from a study of cytomegalovirus exposure and HLA in healthy donors. Study-level information: The approximately 110 validation repertoires, a later analysis reported, used the same platform as the approximately 670 repertoires from the first cohort.

The study, taken as a whole, reports: The study put 150 or so TCR beta chains on its list as cytomegalovirus-associated. For cytomegalovirus status, the classifier reportedly gave diagnoses with high specificity and sensitivity.

The CDR3 runs 15 residues. Assay: immunoSEQ multiplex PCR; the TCRdb copy retains only in-frame clones and omits some. Of more than 110,000 clones in the sample, about 95% are singletons; the top ten hold about 1.7%. These donors were members of the roughly 120-subject validation cohort, a group separate from the roughly 670-subject first cohort. Input material: PBMCs. V gene TRBV21-1 combines with J gene TRBJ1-2. TRBV21-1 is assigned pseudogene status. The source of this sequence is a man aged 18 to 29 in good health and CMV-seropositive. The CDR3 DNA reads TGTGCCAGCAGCCCCAGCGGCGATATTAACTATGGCTACACCTTC. This codes for CASSPSGDINYGYTF.